These T cell receptor beta chains were read from a single sample in a study of beta chain features in type 1 diabetes. Clones were read by immunoSEQ multiplex PCR, and TCRdb kept only the in-frame ones, dropping some. Of 160,000 or so clones in the sample, 6.5% to 10% were seen once. The material sequenced was central memory CD4+ T cells from blood. Receptors originate from a young woman with type 1 diabetes. CDR3s include the opening cysteine and the closing phenylalanine or tryptophan. Each record gives: D gene, V gene, J gene, clone size, CDR3 DNA, CDR3 protein. D genes are given only for firm matches. A row's size may be missing; if present it is once, few, many or a size class.

.	TRBV5-1	TRBJ1-2	few	TGCGCCAGCAGCGCAGCCCAGGCTCAAAGCAACTATGGCTACACCTTC	CASSAAQAQSNYGYTF
.	TRBV11-2	TRBJ2-3	.	TGTGCCAGCAGCCACCGGTATACGCAGTATTTT	CASSHRYTQYF
.	TRBV10-3	TRBJ2-3	few	TGTGCCACCAACAGGGAGGGAGCCACAGATACGCAGTATTTT	CATNREGATDTQYF
.	TRBV29-1	TRBJ2-1	many	TGCAGCGTTGAACAGGGAAACCTCTACAATGAGCAGTTCTTC	CSVEQGNLYNEQFF
.	TRBV5-6	TRBJ2-1	few	TGTGCCAGCAGCCCGATTTGGCCGGGGAATGAGCAGTTCTTC	CASSPIWPGNEQFF
.	TRBV5-6	TRBJ2-1	.	TGTGCCAGCAGCTGGACACTGAGCTCCTACAATGAGCAGTTCTTC	CASSWTLSSYNEQFF
TRBD2	TRBV4-2	TRBJ2-7	few	TGTGCCAGCAGCCAAGTAGCGGGAGGGCCAAGGAGCTACGAGCAGTACTTC	CASSQVAGGPRSYEQYF
TRBD1	TRBV6-1	TRBJ2-3	.	TGTGCCAGCAGTGTCGGGGACAGGGGGTCAGATACGCAGTATTTT	CASSVGDRGSDTQYF
.	TRBV4-2	TRBJ2-7	few	TGTGCCAGCAGCCAAGAATATAGCGGACCCTACGAGCAGTACTTC	CASSQEYSGPYEQYF
.	TRBV7-6	TRBJ2-5	few	TGTGCCAGCGCCCGGAGATACCAAGAGACCCAGTACTTC	CASARRYQETQYF
TRBD1	TRBV11-2	TRBJ2-4	few	TGTGCCAGCACAATGACAGGGGGCGCGAACATTCAGTACTTC	CASTMTGGANIQYF
.	TRBV5-1	TRBJ2-1	.	TGCGCCAGCAGCCAAACAGGACGAGGTGTAAGTGAGCAGTTCTTC	CASSQTGRGVSEQFF
TRBD2	TRBV18	TRBJ2-1	few	TGTGCCAGCTCGCCCGGGACTAGCGGACTCAATGAGCAGTTCTTC	CASSPGTSGLNEQFF
.	TRBV7-2	TRBJ2-3	few	TGTGCCAGCAGCTTAAGTCGGGGCACAGATACGCAGTATTTT	CASSLSRGTDTQYF
TRBD1	TRBV2	TRBJ1-1	few	TGTGCCAGCAGCCGGGACAGGGGGGTCACTGAAGCTTTCTTT	CASSRDRGVTEAFF
.	TRBV6-6	TRBJ2-3	few	TGTGCCAGCAGTTTAGTGGGGCGCCCCCCAGATACGCAGTATTTT	CASSLVGRPPDTQYF
TRBD2	TRBV7-2	TRBJ2-4	few	TGTGCCAGCAGCCCCCGTAGCGGGAGGGTAACCAAAAACATTCAGTACTTC	CASSPRSGRVTKNIQYF
.	TRBV5-6	TRBJ2-5	.	TGTGCCAGCAGCTTAGGAGGGGCGGCAGAGACCCAGTACTTC	CASSLGGAAETQYF
.	TRBV7-9	TRBJ1-4	few	TGTGCCAGCACCCCGGTAGAGGGTGAAAAACTGTTTTTT	CASTPVEGEKLFF
TRBD2	TRBV29-1	TRBJ2-3	few	TGCAGCGTTGAATCCCGACTAGCGGTTCAAACAGATACGCAGTATTTT	CSVESRLAVQTDTQYF
TRBD1	TRBV10-2	TRBJ2-7	few	TGCGCCAGCAACGGACAGGGTCCTTCCTACGAGCAGTACTTC	CASNGQGPSYEQYF
TRBD1	TRBV2	TRBJ2-1	few	TGTGCCAGCAGTGAAGCTAGGCAGGGGGCAAGTAAGCTCTTC	CASSEARQGASKLF
TRBD1	TRBV6-5	TRBJ1-1	.	TGTGCCAGCAAAGGACAGGGGGACGAAGCTTTCTTT	CASKGQGDEAFF
TRBD1	TRBV14	TRBJ1-2	.	TGTGCCAGCAGCCAGCGACAGGGGAGCTACTATGGCTACACCTTC	CASSQRQGSYYGYTF
TRBD1	TRBV29-1	TRBJ2-1	few	TGCAGCGTCGGGTACAGGGGCAATGAGCAGTTCTTC	CSVGYRGNEQFF
.	TRBV6-6	TRBJ1-5	few	TGTGCCAGCAGTCCTACAGGCGCCGGTGGGCCCCAGCATTTT	CASSPTGAGGPQHF
.	TRBV7-2	TRBJ2-4	few	TGTGCCAGCAGCTCTCAGGGTGGCGACAAAAACATTCAGTACTTC	CASSSQGGDKNIQYF
.	TRBV5-1	TRBJ2-5	.	TGCGCCAGCAGCTTTGCAGGGAAAGAGACCCAGTACTTC	CASSFAGKETQYF
TRBD2	TRBV25-1	TRBJ2-5	few	TGTGCCAGCAGTACGCCGTTCGGGAGGGAAGAGACCCAGTACTTC	CASSTPFGREETQYF
TRBD1	TRBV7-2	TRBJ1-6	few	TGTGCCAGCAGCTACAGGGGGCTGGAAGGTGACTCACCCCTCCACTTT	CASSYRGLEGDSPLHF
TRBD2	TRBV9	TRBJ2-1	.	TGTGCCAGCGCGGGGGGGCGGGAGGGCCTCGAAGAGCAGTTCTTC	CASAGGREGLEEQFF
TRBD1	TRBV7-2	TRBJ2-1	.	TGTGCCAGCAGCAAACAGGGGTTGGGCTCCTACAATGAGCAGTTCTTC	CASSKQGLGSYNEQFF
TRBD2	TRBV2	TRBJ2-1	many	TGTGCCAGCAGGAGACTAGCGGGAGTCTTTACGGATGAGCAGTTCTTC	CASRRLAGVFTDEQFF
TRBD1	TRBV5-1	TRBJ2-7	.	TGCGCCAGCAGCTATACGACAGGGGATACCTACGAGCAGTACTTC	CASSYTTGDTYEQYF
TRBD1	TRBV7-2	TRBJ1-2	.	TGTGCCAGCAGCTTAGCAGGACAGGGGAGGGACTATGGCTACACCTTC	CASSLAGQGRDYGYTF
TRBD1	TRBV2	TRBJ1-5	.	TGTGCCAGCAGAATGACAGGGAGGAATCAGCCCCAGCATTTT	CASRMTGRNQPQHF
.	TRBV5-1	TRBJ2-5	.	TGCGCCAGCAGCTCCCCGTTGGGGGCAGGTACCAAAGAGACCCAGTACTTC	CASSSPLGAGTKETQYF
.	TRBV28	TRBJ1-2	few	TGTGCCAGCAGTTTCCAGGGTTACGGCTACACCTTC	CASSFQGYGYTF
TRBD1	TRBV28	TRBJ1-2	few	TGTGCCAGCAGCCCCAGAGGGGGCTACGGCTACACCTTC	CASSPRGGYGYTF
TRBD2	TRBV5-1	TRBJ2-1	few	TGCGCCAGCGGCAAAAGCGGGGGATACAATGAGCAGTTCTTC	CASGKSGGYNEQFF
TRBD1	TRBV4-2	TRBJ2-1	few	TGTGCCAGCAGCCTACAGGGGGCGATGTACAATGAGCAGTTCTTC	CASSLQGAMYNEQFF
TRBD1	TRBV5-1	TRBJ2-5	few	TGCGCCAGCAGCGTGGGACAGGGGCGGGAGACCCAGTACTTC	CASSVGQGRETQYF
.	TRBV7-3	TRBJ2-3	few	TGTGCCAGCAGCTTAAATCCAGCGCCAGATACGCAGTATTTT	CASSLNPAPDTQYF
.	TRBV2	TRBJ1-5	few	TGTGCCAGCAGTACAATGGACAGCCTCCAGCCCCAGCATTTT	CASSTMDSLQPQHF
.	TRBV6-5	TRBJ1-2	.	TGTGCCAGCAGGGAACCAGGGGTCTATGGCTACACCTTC	CASREPGVYGYTF
TRBD1	TRBV2	TRBJ1-1	few	TGTGCCAGCAGCCCACCCACTACAGGGGGCAATGGAGCTTTCTTT	CASSPPTTGGNGAFF
TRBD2	TRBV7-2	TRBJ2-7	.	TGTGCCAGCAGCCCTAGCGGGAGCTACGAGCAGTACTTC	CASSPSGSYEQYF
TRBD2	TRBV4-2	TRBJ2-7	few	TGTGCCAGCAGCCCCGGGGGGGCGGGAGAGCACGAGCAGTACTTC	CASSPGGAGEHEQYF
TRBD1	TRBV2	TRBJ1-2	few	TGTGCCAGCACGGTCGTGGGACAGGGAGGTGGCTACACCTTC	CASTVVGQGGGYTF
.	TRBV6-5	TRBJ2-1	few	TGTGCCAGCAGTTCGCCGATTTCAACTTACAATGAGCAGTTCTTC	CASSSPISTYNEQFF
.	TRBV14	TRBJ1-2	.	TGTGCCAGCAGCCAACAGGGCTTGGACTATGGCTACACCTTC	CASSQQGLDYGYTF
.	TRBV5-1	TRBJ2-7	.	TGCGCCAGCAGCCTCGACACCTACGAGCAGTACTTC	CASSLDTYEQYF
.	TRBV2	TRBJ2-5	.	TGTGCCAGCAAGGAGGTGGAAGAGACCCAGTACTTC	CASKEVEETQYF
TRBD1	TRBV19	TRBJ2-1	.	TGTGCCAGTTCTTCTCTCCGGGACAGGGGCTACAATGAGCAGTTCTTC	CASSSLRDRGYNEQFF
.	TRBV2	TRBJ1-1	.	TGTGCCAGCAGAGCCAGCTGGGAGGGCACTGAAGCTTTCTTT	CASRASWEGTEAFF
.	TRBV7-2	TRBJ1-1	.	TGTGCCAGCAGCTTAGGGGGCTCTGAAGCTTTCTTT	CASSLGGSEAFF
TRBD1	TRBV4-3	TRBJ1-2	few	TGCGCCAGCAGCCAAGAAAGGAACAGGGGGCTAGACTATGGCTACACCTTC	CASSQERNRGLDYGYTF
.	TRBV4-2	TRBJ1-5	few	TGTGCCAGCAGCCAAGATCCTGGTCAGACGGGTCAGCCCCAGCATTTT	CASSQDPGQTGQPQHF
TRBD2	TRBV7-9	TRBJ2-3	few	TGTGCCAGCAGCCCCACGGGACTAGCGGGCACAGATACGCAGTATTTT	CASSPTGLAGTDTQYF